This paragraph reports one T cell receptor beta chain. Its recognized antigen is unknown. Per-base quality was not reported, and no clone a single base away is much larger than it. The entry originates in a study of beta chain features in type 1 diabetes (dated by TCRdb to 2016 to 2018). In terms of the full investigation: Mean age, gender distribution, total cell number and subset yield did not differ between patients and healthy donors. Naive and central memory subsets were obtained from all 30 or so donors, but regulatory and stem cell-like memory subsets were isolated from only 8 patients and roughly eight healthy donors. A total of about 110 million sorted cells were examined across all samples, and the number of cells per subset was strongly correlated with RNA yield. In the study, TCRB repertoires of sorted circulating CD4+ T cell subsets from recently diagnosed type 1 diabetes patients were compared with those of matched healthy donors.

Each donor gave one peripheral blood draw, averaging around 0.11 L, which was collected into heparinised tubes. A BD FACSAria II and a panel including CD45RO, CCR7, CD25, CD127, CD95 and CD27 were used to sort naive, central memory, regulatory and stem cell-like memory CD4+ T cells. Purity was above 95% for every sorted population. Right away, PBMCs were isolated by Lymphoprep density gradient centrifugation and were stained directly, with no culture step. Samples were stained and sorted in pairs, with one healthy donor and one patient per experiment, so that batch effects were minimized. Reading the germline V gene gives CDR1 MDHEN and CDR2 SYDVKM. CDR3 length: 11 amino acids, cysteine to phenylalanine. Here the CDR3 DNA is all that survives: 33 bases in frame from base 1. The germline ends are 10 bases apart after V is trimmed by 6 bases and J by 8 bases. What the authors observed across the whole study: In all four CD4+ subsets, TCRB CDR3 length was moderately but significantly shorter in type 1 diabetes patients. PCR may preferentially amplify shorter templates, but because patient and control samples were amplified and corrected together, any resulting skew would affect both groups equally. At VDJ recombination sites, patients with type 1 diabetes made fewer insertions and deleted more nucleotides, a pattern implying thymic rearrangement abnormalities. Because the HLA sub-analyses included only small numbers of individuals, any influence of HLA type on TCRB rearrangement was left unresolved. The naive, central memory and regulatory TCRB repertoires appeared to resemble one another more closely among patients than among healthy donors. Because cDNA rather than genomic DNA was sequenced, highly expressing activated cells could have been over-represented, although no difference in activation and CD3 levels was found between groups.

All of the isolated RNA was reverse transcribed with the High Capacity cDNA Reverse Transcription Kit, so expressed TCRB transcripts were sequenced. Deep immunoSEQ sequencing was applied to naive, central memory and regulatory T cell samples, giving an average of around 3.8 million total reads per sample. After sorted cells were lysed in RLT buffer, RNA was extracted with DNase-treated RNeasy Micro or Mini kits, with the choice depending on cell number. To prevent cross-contamination, each cell subset was processed individually, whereas patient and healthy donor samples were processed jointly. TCRB sequences were amplified from cDNA with the immunoSEQ multiplex PCR, producing 87-bp fragments spanning the CDR3 region. Sequencing of the amplicons was performed on the Illumina HiSeq platform. The paper's processing steps were these. Synthetic template baselines were used to correct PCR bias computationally, reads within Hamming distance 2 were collapsed together, and singletons that could not be merged were discarded. Reads were aligned against IMGT so that V, D and J genes, CDR3 length and insertions or deletions at six rearrangement sites could be assigned. Within each subset, clonotype counts were normalized to the number of sorted cells before true diversity and Gini coefficients were calculated with the tcR R package. The overlap coefficient, calculated on TCRB nucleotide sequences, was used to measure repertoire sharing. Out-of-frame TCRB sequences from naive cells were analyzed to stand in for the pre-selection repertoire. TCRdb carries this immuneACCESS record with in-frame sequences only. Its versions omit some clonotypes, under half of them owing to an unresolved V gene in the studies checked, with the rest unexplained. V and J calls and clone size are given by that table; D and trimming were obtained from the DNA. The sample yields roughly 700,000 clones; around 15% were counted once. The leading ten clones occupy 0.022% of the sample.

The sequencing input was naive CD4+ T cells from blood. The cell subset or site tag for this specimen amounts to: true naive CD4+ T cells. The chain uses TRBV28 and TRBJ1-1, and the D gene may be TRBD1, 6 bases matching. This clonotype originated in a man younger than 35 with type 1 diabetes. The CDR3 protein is CASSVDREAFF. The nucleotide sequence is TGTGCCAGCAGCGTAGACAGGGAAGCTTTCTTT.